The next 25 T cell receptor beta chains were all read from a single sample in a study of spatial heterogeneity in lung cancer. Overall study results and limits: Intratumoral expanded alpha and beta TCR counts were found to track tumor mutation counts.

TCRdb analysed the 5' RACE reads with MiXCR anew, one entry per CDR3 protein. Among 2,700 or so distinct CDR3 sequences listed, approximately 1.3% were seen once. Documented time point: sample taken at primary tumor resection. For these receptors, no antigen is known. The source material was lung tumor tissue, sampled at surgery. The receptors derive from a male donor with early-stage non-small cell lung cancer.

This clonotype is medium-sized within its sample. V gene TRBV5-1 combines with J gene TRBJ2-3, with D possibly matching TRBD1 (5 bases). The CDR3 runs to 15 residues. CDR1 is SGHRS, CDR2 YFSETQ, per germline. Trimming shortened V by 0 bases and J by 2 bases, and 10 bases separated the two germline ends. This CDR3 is CASSLGQGYTDTQYF. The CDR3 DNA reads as TGCGCCAGCAGCTTGGGGCAGGGTTACACAGATACGCAGTATTTT.

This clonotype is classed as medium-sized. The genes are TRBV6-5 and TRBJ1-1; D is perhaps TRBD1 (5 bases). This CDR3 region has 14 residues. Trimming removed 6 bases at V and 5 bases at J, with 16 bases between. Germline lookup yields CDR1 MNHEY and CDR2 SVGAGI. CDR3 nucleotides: TGTGCCAGCAGACCGGGACCACGGGGGACTGAAGCTTTCTTT. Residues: CASRPGPRGTEAFF.

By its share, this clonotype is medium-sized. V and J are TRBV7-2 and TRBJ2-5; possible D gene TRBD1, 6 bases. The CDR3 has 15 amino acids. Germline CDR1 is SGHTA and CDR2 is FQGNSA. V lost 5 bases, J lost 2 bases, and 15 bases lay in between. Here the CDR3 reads CASSALQGIQETQYF. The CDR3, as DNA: TGTGCCAGCAGCGCCTTGCAGGGGATACAAGAGACCCAGTACTTC.

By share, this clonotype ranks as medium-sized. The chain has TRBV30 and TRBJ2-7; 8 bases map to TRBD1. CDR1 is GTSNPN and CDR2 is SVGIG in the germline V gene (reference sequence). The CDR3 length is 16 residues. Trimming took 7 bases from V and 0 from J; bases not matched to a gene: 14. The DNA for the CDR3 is TGTGCCTTTACAGGGGGGATTTTAAGGAGCTCCTACGAGCAGTACTTC. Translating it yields CAFTGGILRSSYEQYF. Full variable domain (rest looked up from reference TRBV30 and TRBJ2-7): SQTIHQWPATLVQPVGSPLSLECTVEGTSNPNLYWYRQAAGRGLQLLFYSVGIGQISSEVPQNLSASRPQDRQFILSSKKLLLSDSGFYLCAFTGGILRSSYEQYFGPGTRLTVT.

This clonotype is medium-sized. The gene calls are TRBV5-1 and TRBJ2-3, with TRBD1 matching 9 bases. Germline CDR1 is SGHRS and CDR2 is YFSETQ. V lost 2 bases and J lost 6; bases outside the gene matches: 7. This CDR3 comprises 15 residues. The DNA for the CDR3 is TGCGCCAGCAGCTTCTTACAGGGGGCTTCGGATACGCAGTATTTT. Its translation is CASSFLQGASDTQYF.

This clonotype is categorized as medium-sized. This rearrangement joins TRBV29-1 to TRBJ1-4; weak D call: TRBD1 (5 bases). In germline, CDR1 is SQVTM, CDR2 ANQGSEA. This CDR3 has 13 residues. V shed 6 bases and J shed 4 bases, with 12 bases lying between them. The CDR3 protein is CSVGRALNEKLFF. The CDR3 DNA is TGCAGCGTGGGCAGGGCCCTTAATGAAAAACTGTTTTTT.

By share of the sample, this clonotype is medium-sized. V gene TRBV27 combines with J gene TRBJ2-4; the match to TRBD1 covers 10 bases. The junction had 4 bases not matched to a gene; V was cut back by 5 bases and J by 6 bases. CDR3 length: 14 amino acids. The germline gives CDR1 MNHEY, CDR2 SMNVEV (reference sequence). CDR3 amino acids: CASSPRDRGNIQYF. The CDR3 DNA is TGTGCCAGCAGTCCCCGGGACAGGGGAAACATTCAGTACTTC.

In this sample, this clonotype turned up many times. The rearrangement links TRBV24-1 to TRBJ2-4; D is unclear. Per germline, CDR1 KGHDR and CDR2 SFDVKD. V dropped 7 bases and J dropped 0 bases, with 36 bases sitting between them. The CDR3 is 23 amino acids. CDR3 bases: TGTGCCACCAGCCACTTGACCGAATATACCAGACGCCTACAACTTCTAGCCAAAAACATTCAGTACTTC. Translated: CATSHLTEYTRRLQLLAKNIQYF.

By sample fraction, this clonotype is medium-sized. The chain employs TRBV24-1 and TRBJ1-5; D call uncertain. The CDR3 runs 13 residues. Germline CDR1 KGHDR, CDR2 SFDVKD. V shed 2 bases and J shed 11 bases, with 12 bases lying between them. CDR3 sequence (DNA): TGTGCCACCAGTGATTCCGGTTTTTCGTCCCAGCATTTT. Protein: CATSDSGFSSQHF.

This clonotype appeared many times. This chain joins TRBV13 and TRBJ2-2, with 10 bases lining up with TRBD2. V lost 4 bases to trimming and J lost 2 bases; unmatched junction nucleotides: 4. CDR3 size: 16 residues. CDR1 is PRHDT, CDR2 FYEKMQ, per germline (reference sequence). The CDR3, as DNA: TGTGCCAGCAGCTCCTGGACTAGCGGTAACACCGGGGAGCTGTTTTTT. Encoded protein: CASSSWTSGNTGELFF.

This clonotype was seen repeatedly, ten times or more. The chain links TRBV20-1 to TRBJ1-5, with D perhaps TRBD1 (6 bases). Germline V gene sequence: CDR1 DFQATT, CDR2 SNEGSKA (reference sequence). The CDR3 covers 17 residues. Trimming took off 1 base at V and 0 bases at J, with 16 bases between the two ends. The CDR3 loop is CSARVGGGSFSNQPQHF. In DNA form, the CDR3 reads TGCAGTGCTAGAGTTGGGGGCGGTTCGTTTAGCAATCAGCCCCAGCATTTT.

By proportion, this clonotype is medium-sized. CDR3 bases: TGTGCCAGCAGTCAGACTAGCGGGAGTACAGATACGCAGTATTTT. Amino acids: CASSQTSGSTDTQYF. The chain recombines TRBV6-6 with TRBJ2-3; TRBD2 matches at 12 bases. The CDR3 totals 15 residues. Looked up from germline, CDR1 is MNHNY and CDR2 is SVGAGI (reference sequence). After removal of 5 bases from V and 3 bases from J, the junction contained 3 bases not matched to a gene.

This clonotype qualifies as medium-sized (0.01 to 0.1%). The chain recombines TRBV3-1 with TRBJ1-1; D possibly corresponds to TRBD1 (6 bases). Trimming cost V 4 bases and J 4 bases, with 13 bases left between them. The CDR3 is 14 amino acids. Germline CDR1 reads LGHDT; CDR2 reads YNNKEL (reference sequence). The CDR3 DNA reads TGTGCCAGCAGCCCCTACAGGGAGAGCACTGAAGCTTTCTTT. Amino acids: CASSPYRESTEAFF.

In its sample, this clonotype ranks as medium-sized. CDR3 in DNA: TGTGCCAGTAGTACCGGATTCAAGAACACTGAAGCTTTCTTT. Its translation is CASSTGFKNTEAFF. This chain links TRBV19 with TRBJ1-1; D ambiguous. Trimming took off 4 bases at V and 1 base at J, with 10 bases between the two ends. The CDR3 contains 14 residues. The germline V gene has CDR1 LNHDA and CDR2 SQIVND (reference sequence). Combining the CDR3 with reference TRBV19 and TRBJ1-1 gives the whole variable domain DGGITQSPKYLFRKEGQNVTLSCEQNLNHDAMYWYRQDPGQGLRLIYYSQIVNDFQKGDIAEGYSVSREKKESFPLTVTSAQKNPTAFYLCASSTGFKNTEAFFGQGTRLTVV.

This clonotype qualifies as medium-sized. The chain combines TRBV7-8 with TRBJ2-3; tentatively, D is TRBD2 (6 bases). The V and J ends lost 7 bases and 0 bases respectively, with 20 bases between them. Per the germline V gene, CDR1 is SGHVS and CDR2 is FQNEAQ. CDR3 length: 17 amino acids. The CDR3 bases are TGTGCCAGCAACGACGGTGTGGCAGGACTAAGCACAGATACGCAGTATTTT. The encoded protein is CASNDGVAGLSTDTQYF.

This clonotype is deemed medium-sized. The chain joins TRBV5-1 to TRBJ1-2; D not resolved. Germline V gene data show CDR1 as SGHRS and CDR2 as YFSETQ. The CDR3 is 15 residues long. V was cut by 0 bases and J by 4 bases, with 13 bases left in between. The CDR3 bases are TGCGCCAGCAGCTTGGGCGGGCCTTTAAGCTATGGCTACACCTTC. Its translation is CASSLGGPLSYGYTF.

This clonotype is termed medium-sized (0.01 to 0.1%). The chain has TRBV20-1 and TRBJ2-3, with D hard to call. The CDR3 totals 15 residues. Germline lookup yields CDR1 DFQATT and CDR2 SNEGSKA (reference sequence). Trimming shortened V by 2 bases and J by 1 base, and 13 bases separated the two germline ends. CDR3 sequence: CSARPTYYGTDTQYF. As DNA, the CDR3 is TGCAGTGCTAGACCTACATACTATGGCACAGATACGCAGTATTTT.

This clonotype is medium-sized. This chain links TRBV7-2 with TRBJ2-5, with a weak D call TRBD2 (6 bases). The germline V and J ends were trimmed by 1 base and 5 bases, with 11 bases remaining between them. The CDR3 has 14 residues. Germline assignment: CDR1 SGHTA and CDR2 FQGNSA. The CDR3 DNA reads TGTGCCAGCAGCTTAGTTGGGACTCTCGAGACCCAGTACTTC. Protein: CASSLVGTLETQYF.

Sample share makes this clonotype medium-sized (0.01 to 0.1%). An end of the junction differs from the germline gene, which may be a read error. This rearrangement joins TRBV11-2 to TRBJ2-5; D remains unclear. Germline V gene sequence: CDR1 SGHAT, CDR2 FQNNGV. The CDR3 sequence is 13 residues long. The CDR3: CASSFQEARPSRF. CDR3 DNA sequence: TGTGCCAGCAGCTTCCAGGAAGCGAGACCCAGTAGGTTC. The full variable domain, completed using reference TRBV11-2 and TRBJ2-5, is EAGVAQSPRYKIIEKRQSVAFWCNPISGHATLYWYQQILGQGPKLLIQFQNNGVVDDSQLPKDRFSAERLKGVDSTLKIQPAKLEDSAVYLCASSFQEARPSRFGPGTRLLVL.

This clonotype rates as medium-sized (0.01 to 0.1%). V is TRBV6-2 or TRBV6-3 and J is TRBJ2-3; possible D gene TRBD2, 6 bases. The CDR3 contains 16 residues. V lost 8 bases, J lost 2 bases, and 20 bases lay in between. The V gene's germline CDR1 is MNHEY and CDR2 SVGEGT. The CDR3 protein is CASGWMGLAFTDTQYF. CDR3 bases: TGTGCCAGCGGATGGATGGGTCTAGCGTTCACAGATACGCAGTATTTT.

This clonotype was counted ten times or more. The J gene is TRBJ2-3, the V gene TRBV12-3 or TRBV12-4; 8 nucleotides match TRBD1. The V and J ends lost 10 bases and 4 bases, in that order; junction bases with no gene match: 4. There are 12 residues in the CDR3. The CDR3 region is CAIYRGADTQYF. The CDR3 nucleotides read TGTGCCATTTACAGGGGGGCAGATACGCAGTATTTT.

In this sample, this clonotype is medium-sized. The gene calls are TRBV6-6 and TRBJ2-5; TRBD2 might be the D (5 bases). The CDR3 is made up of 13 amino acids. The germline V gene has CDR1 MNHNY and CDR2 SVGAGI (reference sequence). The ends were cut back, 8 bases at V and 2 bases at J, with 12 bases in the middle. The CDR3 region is CASFRDQQETQYF. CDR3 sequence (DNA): TGTGCCAGCTTCCGGGATCAACAAGAGACCCAGTACTTC.

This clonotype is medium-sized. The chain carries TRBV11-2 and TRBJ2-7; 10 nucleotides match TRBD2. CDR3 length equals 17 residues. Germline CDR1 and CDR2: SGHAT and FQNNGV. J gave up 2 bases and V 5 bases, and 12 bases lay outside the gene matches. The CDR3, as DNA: TGTGCCAGCAGCCCGCAACGTACTAGCGGGACCCCCTACGAGCAGTACGTC. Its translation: CASSPQRTSGTPYEQYV.

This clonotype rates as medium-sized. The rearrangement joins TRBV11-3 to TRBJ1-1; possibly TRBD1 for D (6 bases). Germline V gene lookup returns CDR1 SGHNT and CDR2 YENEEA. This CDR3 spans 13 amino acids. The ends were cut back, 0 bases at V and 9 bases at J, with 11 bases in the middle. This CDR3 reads CASSLEAWDKAFF. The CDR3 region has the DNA TGTGCCAGCAGCTTAGAAGCCTGGGACAAAGCTTTCTTT.

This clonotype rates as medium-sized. The CDR3 sequence is CSVGEDRRSSYEQYF. The CDR3 nucleotides read TGCAGCGTTGGGGAGGACAGAAGGAGCTCCTACGAGCAGTACTTC. This chain connects TRBV29-1 to TRBJ2-7; D may be TRBD1 or TRBD2 (6 bases each). Germline lookup yields CDR1 SQVTM and CDR2 ANQGSEA. Trimming left V 4 bases short and J 0 bases short, with 16 bases between. This CDR3 is 15 amino acids long.